This TCR beta chain was identified in a study of blood T cell repertoires in COVID-19. Whole-study context: PBMCs, B-cell-depleted T cells, or T cells were the source of the cDNA or gDNA that made up the material.

Produced via immunoSEQ multiplex PCR; TCRdb's table is partial and in-frame only. The sample has about 71,000 clones, about 85% seen once. The receptor comes from a man older than 75 with acute or convalescent COVID-19. The specimen was peripheral blood.

The CDR3 reads CASSSPDRTYYGYTF. CDR3 bases: TGTGCCAGCAGTTCCCCGGACAGGACCTACTATGGCTACACCTTC. The chain recombines TRBV28 with TRBJ1-2; 7 positions match TRBD1. Per the germline V gene, CDR1 is MDHEN and CDR2 is SYDVKM. The CDR3 totals 15 residues. The V gene end was trimmed by 4 bases and the J gene end by 3 bases; junction bases not matched to a gene: 8.